The 29 T cell receptor beta chains given below trace back to one sample, sequenced in a study of T-cell memory formation after mild COVID-19. In TCRdb, the 5' RACE reads were re-called with MiXCR into one record per CDR3 protein. The table has more than 350,000 distinct CDR3 sequences, around 21% seen once. The sample consisted of PBMCs or a T cell subset sorted from them (not recorded which). The receptor source for this set is an adult woman who had mild COVID-19 (a few samples of this study predate the infection). Cell type and time point are not known.

This clonotype was seen repeatedly, ten times or more. This chain uses TRBV7-2 with TRBJ2-5, with D tentatively TRBD2 (7 bases). V dropped 1 base and J dropped 6 bases, with 12 bases sitting between them. CDR1 is SGHTA, CDR2 FQGNSA, per germline. The CDR3 runs 14 residues. The CDR3 protein is CASSLEGGRKTQYF. CDR3 bases: TGTGCCAGCAGCTTAGAGGGGGGGCGGAAGACCCAGTACTTC. Full variable domain (missing parts from reference TRBV7-2 and TRBJ2-5): GAGVSQSPSNKVTEKGKDVELRCDPISGHTALYWYRQSLGQGLEFLIYFQGNSAPDKSGLPSDRFSAERTGGSVSTLTIQRTQQEDSAVYLCASSLEGGRKTQYFGPGTRLLVL.

This clonotype was detected a few times. The CDR3 DNA reads TGTGCCAGCAGTCCCGGACAGGGGGCCAGCGGGGAGCTGTTTTTT. Translated: CASSPGQGASGELFF. The V and J genes are TRBV11-3 and TRBJ2-2, with 11 bases fitting TRBD1. The CDR3 sequence is 15 residues long. With V trimmed by 6 bases and J by 7 bases, 7 bases remained unmatched. Germline V gives CDR1 SGHNT, CDR2 YENEEA.

This clonotype was picked up many times. This chain joins TRBV6-6 and TRBJ2-3; tentative D call: TRBD2 (6 bases). The CDR3 is 13 residues long. Germline CDR1 is MNHNY and CDR2 is SVGAGI (reference sequence). V was trimmed by 5 bases and J by 4 bases, leaving 10 bases between them. The CDR3 nucleotides read TGTGCCAGCAGTCACCGGGAGTCAGATACGCAGTATTTT. Its protein is CASSHRESDTQYF.

V and J are TRBV20-1 and TRBJ2-7; either TRBD1 or TRBD2 may fit D (5 bases each). V gave up 6 bases and J gave up 5 bases, with 20 bases separating them. Germline-derived CDR1 and CDR2 are DFQATT and SNEGSKA (reference sequence). CDR3 length: 14 residues. The CDR3 reads CSAPLGTSNDEQYF. CDR3 nucleotide sequence: TGCAGTGCCCCGCTTGGGACCTCCAACGACGAGCAGTACTTC.

The chain links TRBV2 to TRBJ2-7; 7 bases are shared with TRBD1. V shed 5 bases and J 5 bases; nucleotides not matched to a gene: 12. The CDR3 contains 15 residues. CDR1 and CDR2 (germline): SNHLY, FYNNEI. The CDR3 protein is CASSQNTVGQDEQYF. In nucleotides, the CDR3 is TGTGCCAGCAGTCAAAACACCGTCGGACAGGACGAGCAGTACTTC. The full variable domain, its missing parts supplied by reference TRBV2 and TRBJ2-7, is EPEVTQTPSHQVTQMGQEVILRCVPISNHLYFYWYRQILGQKVEFLVSFYNNEISEKSEIFDDQFSVERPDGSNFTLKIRSTKLEDSAMYFCASSQNTVGQDEQYFGPGTRLTVT.

The V call is TRBV24-1, the J call TRBJ1-4; D possibly corresponds to TRBD1 (5 bases). The CDR3 contains 16 residues. Germline V lookup: CDR1 KGHDR, CDR2 SFDVKD. V shed 2 bases and J shed 8 bases, with 17 bases lying between them. The CDR3 region is CATSDSGTALGEKLFF. The CDR3 bases are TGTGCCACCAGTGATTCCGGGACGGCGCTCGGGGAAAAACTGTTTTTT.

This rearrangement joins TRBV12-3 or TRBV12-4 to TRBJ2-7; D might be TRBD2 (5 bases). The CDR3 loop spans 13 amino acids. V was pared by 7 bases and J by 4 bases, with 14 bases between. In DNA, the CDR3 is TGTGCCAGCAAGGTGGGGAGAGGATACGAGCAGTACTTC. Protein sequence: CASKVGRGYEQYF.

This chain links TRBV5-1 with TRBJ2-2; tentative D call: TRBD2 (5 bases). V was pared by 4 bases and J by 0 bases, with 10 bases between. The CDR3 consists of 15 residues. Germline V gene lookup returns CDR1 SGHRS and CDR2 YFSETQ. The DNA for the CDR3 is TGCGCCAGCAGCGTTAGGACTCCGAACACCGGGGAGCTGTTTTTT. Translating gives CASSVRTPNTGELFF.

The chain recombines TRBV9 with TRBJ2-3, with unresolved D. This CDR3 region has 16 residues. V gave up 0 bases and J gave up 0 bases, with 11 bases separating them. Germline CDR1 is SGDLS and CDR2 is YYNGEE. This chain's CDR3 is CASSVDPSKSTDTQYF. The CDR3 DNA follows: TGTGCCAGCAGCGTAGATCCGTCTAAGAGCACAGATACGCAGTATTTT.

The rearrangement uses TRBV5-1 and TRBJ2-1; D gene unclear. Germline CDR1 is SGHRS and CDR2 is YFSETQ. Trimming removed 4 bases at V and 10 bases at J, with 15 bases between. This CDR3 is built from 13 residues. CDR3 sequence reads: CASSRWTDGEQFF. The CDR3 nucleotides are TGCGCCAGCAGCAGATGGACGGACGGAGAGCAGTTCTTC.

The genes are TRBV19 and TRBJ1-2; D not certain. CDR3 size: 14 residues. Germline CDR1 reads LNHDA; CDR2 reads SQIVND (reference sequence). V lost 3 bases, J lost 1 base, and 9 bases lay in between. For the CDR3, the DNA is TGTGCCAGTAGTATCGTGGGCAGTAACTATGGCTACACCTTC. It encodes CASSIVGSNYGYTF.

This clonotype was detected a few times. This rearrangement joins TRBV12-3 or TRBV12-4 to TRBJ1-2; D remains ambiguous. Trimming stripped 2 bases from V and 0 bases from J, with 13 bases between. This CDR3 is built from 16 residues. This CDR3 reads CASSLRTAPSNYGYTF. For the CDR3, the DNA is TGTGCCAGCAGTTTAAGGACGGCGCCCTCTAACTATGGCTACACCTTC.

CDR3 loop: CATSGSGSLSYNEQFF. The CDR3 DNA follows: TGTGCCACCAGTGGCAGCGGGAGTTTGTCCTACAATGAGCAGTTCTTC. The rearrangement links TRBV24-1 to TRBJ2-1; 8 bases are a match to TRBD2. Trimming at V came to 5 bases and at J to 1 base, leaving 6 bases not matched to a gene. The CDR3 loop spans 16 amino acids. Germline V gene lookup returns CDR1 KGHDR and CDR2 SFDVKD.

The J gene is TRBJ1-2, the V gene TRBV4-1, with 8 nucleotides matching TRBD1. The germline V gene encodes CDR1 MGHRA and CDR2 YSYEKL. There are 16 residues in the CDR3. The ends lost 0 bases at V and 4 bases at J; junction bases unmatched: 7. This CDR3 is CASSQEWTGTFYGYTF. As DNA, the CDR3 is TGCGCCAGCAGCCAAGAATGGACAGGGACTTTCTATGGCTACACCTTC.

The chain combines TRBV5-5 with TRBJ2-2; possible D gene TRBD2, 6 bases. CDR1 SGHKS and CDR2 YYEKEE come from the germline V gene (reference sequence). CDR3 length: 16 residues. Trimming pared 4 bases from V and 4 bases from J, leaving 17 bases between. The CDR3, as DNA: TGTGCCAGCAGCCCCCTAGGAGGGGACGGCACCGGGGAGCTGTTTTTT. Protein: CASSPLGGDGTGELFF.

This chain connects TRBV3-1 to TRBJ2-3; TRBD1 matches at 11 bases. In germline, CDR1 is LGHDT, CDR2 YNNKEL (reference sequence). The CDR3 loop spans 15 amino acids. V shed 4 bases, J shed 5 bases, and the junction held 5 bases outside the gene matches. The CDR3: CASSRAGQGVDTQYF. DNA for the CDR3: TGTGCCAGCAGCCGAGCGGGACAGGGGGTAGATACGCAGTATTTT.

This clonotype appeared a few times. The rearrangement joins TRBV12-3 or TRBV12-4 to TRBJ2-7; 7 bases are a match to TRBD1. Germline trimming cut 6 bases from V and 1 base from J; bases unmatched to any gene: 6. The CDR3 consists of 14 residues. The DNA of the CDR3 is TGTGCCAGCAGCTACGACAGGGATTCCTACGAGCAGTACTTC. As protein: CASSYDRDSYEQYF.

The chain recombines TRBV9 with TRBJ2-1; 11 bases match TRBD2. Trimming took 0 bases from V and 5 from J; bases not matched to a gene: 4. The CDR3 consists of 16 residues. Germline V lookup: CDR1 SGDLS, CDR2 YYNGEE. The DNA of the CDR3 is TGTGCCAGCAGCGTAGAATCTAGCGGGGGGAACAATGAGCAGTTCTTC. As protein: CASSVESSGGNNEQFF. The full variable domain, with the rest looked up from reference TRBV9 and TRBJ2-1, is DSGVTQTPKHLITATGQRVTLRCSPRSGDLSVYWYQQSLDQGLQFLIQYYNGEERAKGNILERFSAQQFPDLHSELNLSSLELGDSALYFCASSVESSGGNNEQFFGPGTRLTVL.

This clonotype appeared many times. V gene TRBV7-2 combines with J gene TRBJ2-3, with no clear D. The V gene's germline CDR1 is SGHTA and CDR2 FQGNSA. The length of the CDR3 is 16 residues. V lost 3 bases and J lost 4, with 17 bases in between. The CDR3, as DNA: TGTGCCAGCAGCTTGTCACCGGCCCCTGGGTCAGATACGCAGTATTTT. It codes for CASSLSPAPGSDTQYF.

Comment on this clonotype: The germline gene is not matched at one end of the junction; a read error may be the cause. The J gene is TRBJ2-2, the V gene TRBV7-7; 13 bases are a match to TRBD2. The CDR3 has 21 amino acids. Germline lookup yields CDR1 SSHAT and CDR2 FNYEAQ (reference sequence). The chain's CDR3 is CASSSFLAGLAGPANTGELFF. For the CDR3, the DNA is TGTGCTAGCAGCTCCTTCCTAGCGGGACTAGCGGGACCCGCGAACACCGGGGAGCTGTTTTTT.

This clonotype was counted between two and nine times. A read error may account for a junction end that differs from germline. The chain links TRBV7-7 to TRBJ2-7, with 11 bases fitting TRBD1. Per the germline V gene, CDR1 is SSHAT and CDR2 is FNYEAQ (reference sequence). CDR3 length: 15 residues. The CDR3 loop reads CASSLRTGGNYEQYF. The CDR3 DNA sequence: TGTGCTAGCAGCCTCAGGACAGGGGGCAACTACGAGCAGTACTTC.

The V call is TRBV5-1, the J call TRBJ1-4; tentative D call: TRBD1 (6 bases). The V end was cut by 1 base, the J end by 6 bases, with 10 bases between. This CDR3 has 14 residues. Germline lookup yields CDR1 SGHRS and CDR2 YFSETQ. CDR3 protein: CASSLTGIHEKLFF. CDR3 sequence (DNA): TGCGCCAGCAGCTTGACAGGGATCCATGAAAAACTGTTTTTT.

In this sample, this clonotype turned up a few times. This chain links TRBV7-2 with TRBJ1-5; weak D call: TRBD1 (5 bases). The germline gives CDR1 SGHTA, CDR2 FQGNSA. Trimming cost V 1 base and J 10 bases, with 17 bases left between them. The CDR3 consists of 15 residues. The CDR3 DNA reads TGTGCCAGCAGCTTAGGGGCGGAACTGGGACTTCCCCAGCATTTT. Its protein is CASSLGAELGLPQHF.

This clonotype was observed a handful of times. This chain uses TRBV5-1 with TRBJ1-2, with 8 nucleotides matching TRBD1. This CDR3 spans 14 amino acids. Germline assignment: CDR1 SGHRS and CDR2 YFSETQ. V trimming: 2 bases; J trimming: 4 bases; junction bases outside the gene matches: 4. In DNA form, the CDR3 reads TGCGCCAGCAGCTTTCCAGGGGGCGCCTATGGCTACACCTTC. Translated: CASSFPGGAYGYTF.

This clonotype was observed a few times. The rearrangement links TRBV7-2 to TRBJ1-2; TRBD1 aligns across 7 bases. The length of the CDR3 is 13 residues. J was trimmed by 4 bases and V by 5 bases; bases with no gene match: 4. Per germline, CDR1 SGHTA and CDR2 FQGNSA. CDR3 DNA: TGTGCCAGCAGCGGGGACAGAAGCTATGGCTACACCTTC. It is translated as CASSGDRSYGYTF. Together with reference TRBV7-2 and TRBJ1-2, the CDR3 gives the full variable domain: GAGVSQSPSNKVTEKGKDVELRCDPISGHTALYWYRQSLGQGLEFLIYFQGNSAPDKSGLPSDRFSAERTGGSVSTLTIQRTQQEDSAVYLCASSGDRSYGYTFGSGTRLTVV.

This clonotype was recorded a few times. This sequence joins TRBV6-5 and TRBJ1-1; no clear D. There are 13 residues in the CDR3. Germline V gene data show CDR1 as MNHEY and CDR2 as SVGAGI. V lost 0 bases, J lost 4 bases, and 6 bases lay in between. The CDR3 region has the DNA TGTGCCAGCAGTTACTCAGTGGTCACTGAAGCTTTCTTT. As protein: CASSYSVVTEAFF.

In its sample, this clonotype was seen a few times. The chain combines TRBV20-1 with TRBJ2-5; D possibly corresponds to TRBD2 (6 bases). The CDR3 consists of 12 residues. Germline V gene data show CDR1 as DFQATT and CDR2 as SNEGSKA (reference sequence). V lost 5 bases, J lost 5 bases, and 12 bases lay in between. The DNA of the CDR3 is TGCAGTGCTCGGGACTTTGGGGAGACCCAGTACTTC. Its translation is CSARDFGETQYF.

The V gene is TRBV7-8, the J gene TRBJ2-1; tentative D call: TRBD2 (6 bases). The CDR3 consists of 13 residues. Germline assignment: CDR1 SGHVS and CDR2 FQNEAQ. The V end was cut by 1 base, the J end by 8 bases, with 9 bases between. CDR3 coding DNA: TGTGCCAGCAGCTTAGTCCGGGACTATGAGCAGTTCTTC. Protein: CASSLVRDYEQFF.

This sequence joins TRBV20-1 and TRBJ1-2, with D possibly matching TRBD1 (6 bases). This CDR3 comprises 12 residues. Trimming shortened V by 5 bases and J by 2 bases, and 9 bases separated the two germline ends. Germline V gene sequence: CDR1 DFQATT, CDR2 SNEGSKA (reference sequence). The CDR3 is CSARDTNYGYTF. CDR3 DNA sequence: TGCAGTGCTCGGGACACCAACTATGGCTACACCTTC.